This TCR beta chain was observed in a study of shared clonotypes between healthy human individuals. Study-wide points: Rarefaction revealed incomplete sorted-subset sequencing despite large depth. Across subsets, estimated richness was generally greater for naive than for memory populations.

The method was immunoSEQ multiplex PCR; TCRdb's version includes in-frame clones alone and lacks a portion of them. The sample gives millions of clones, approximately 94% of which show up once; roughly 0.14% is in the top ten. Remarks on this clone: Its antigen remains unidentified.

The germline V gene encodes CDR1 MGHDK and CDR2 SYGVNS. With 3 bases removed from V and 6 bases from J, the gap between germline ends came to 6 bases. This CDR3 region has 12 residues. The sample consisted of naive CD4+ T cells sorted from blood. Indicated subset: CD45RA+ positively selected. The TCR originated in a man in his late teens or twenties in good health. This chain links TRBV25-1 with TRBJ1-5, with D hard to call. As DNA, the CDR3 is TGTGCCAGCAGTGATGAGGTTCAGCCCCAGCATTTT. It codes for CASSDEVQPQHF.